These 3 T cell receptor beta chains originate from one sample sequenced in a study of OX40 agonist ivuxolimab in advanced cancers. Produced via immunoSEQ multiplex PCR; TCRdb's table is partial and in-frame only. This sample has about 47,000 clones, with approximately 90% found just once. The sample here was CD4+ or CD8+ T cells sorted from blood, taken in a trial of the OX40 agonist ivuxolimab. The receptors stem from an adult with an advanced solid tumor such as melanoma, head and neck, liver or kidney cancer.

The rearrangement joins TRBV7-3 to TRBJ2-7; no firm D call. V dropped 1 base and J dropped 0 bases, with 7 bases sitting between them. This CDR3 comprises 14 residues. In germline, CDR1 is SGHTA, CDR2 FQGTGA. CDR3 DNA: TGTGCCAGCAGCTTAAGTGCTCACTCCTACGAGCAGTACTTC. This gives the protein CASSLSAHSYEQYF. Drawing the rest from reference TRBV7-3 and TRBJ2-7, the complete variable domain is GAGVSQTPSNKVTEKGKYVELRCDPISGHTALYWYRQSLGQGPEFLIYFQGTGAADDSGLPNDRFFAVRPEGSVSTLKIQRTERGDSAVYLCASSLSAHSYEQYFGPGTRLTVT.

The chain uses TRBV5-6 and TRBJ2-7; D possibly corresponds to TRBD1 (6 bases). The V and J ends lost 9 bases and 0 bases respectively, with 16 bases between them. This CDR3 is built from 14 residues. Per the germline V gene, CDR1 is SGHDT and CDR2 is YYEEEE. The CDR3 region is CATQTRGYSYEQYF. The CDR3 DNA sequence: TGTGCCACCCAGACCAGGGGCTACTCCTACGAGCAGTACTTC.

The V and J genes are TRBV4-1 and TRBJ2-3, with D maybe TRBD2 (6 bases). CDR3 size: 16 residues. The germline V gene has CDR1 MGHRA and CDR2 YSYEKL. V shed 1 base and J shed 3 bases, with 14 bases lying between them. The CDR3 DNA is TGCGCCAGCAGCCAAGCGAGGGTAGCGGTTACAGATACGCAGTATTTT. Residues: CASSQARVAVTDTQYF.